This T cell receptor (beta chain) was identified in a study of OX40 agonist ivuxolimab in advanced cancers. Produced via immunoSEQ multiplex PCR; TCRdb's table is partial and in-frame only. The table lists approximately 68,000 clones, 85% to 90% of them singletons. Baseline was the first blood sampling point, followed by cycle 4 day 1 and cycle 7 day 1. The material was CD4+ or CD8+ T cells sorted from blood, obtained in a trial of the OX40 agonist ivuxolimab. This clonotype was sampled from an adult with an advanced solid tumor such as melanoma, head and neck, liver or kidney cancer.

CDR3 protein: CASSEPGKTGELFF. CDR3 bases: TGTGCCAGCAGTGAGCCAGGAAAAACCGGGGAGCTGTTTTTT. The chain carries TRBV6-1 and TRBJ2-2, with unresolved D. Looked up from germline, CDR1 is MNHNS and CDR2 is SASEGT. The CDR3 loop spans 14 amino acids. V shed 3 bases and J shed 5 bases, with 10 bases lying between them.